This paragraph covers one T cell receptor beta chain sequence. 5'RACE template switching produced TCR cDNA carrying a universal primer site and UMIs. TCRdb reprocessed the 5' RACE reads with MiXCR, giving one entry per CDR3 protein. The repertoire includes hundreds of thousands of distinct CDR3 sequences, around 19% of them detected once, and roughly 19% sits in the top ten. This specimen comes from a study of T cells after yellow fever vaccination. The sequence derives from a man younger than 35 who received the YFV17D yellow fever vaccine. This specimen was PBMCs, taken before the yellow fever booster vaccination.

The CDR3 here is CSVDRGPNQETQYF. CDR3 bases: TGCAGCGTTGATCGGGGGCCTAACCAAGAGACCCAGTACTTC. The chain links TRBV29-1 to TRBJ2-5, with D perhaps TRBD1 or TRBD2 (6 bases each). Germline V lookup: CDR1 SQVTM, CDR2 ANQGSEA. Trimming pared 3 bases from V and 0 bases from J, leaving 11 bases between. The CDR3 consists of 14 residues.